This T cell receptor beta chain stems from a study of blood T cell repertoires in COVID-19. Study information: Samples taken during acute and convalescent COVID-19 were collected in the United States, Italy and Spain. T cells, B-cell-depleted T cells, or PBMCs supplied cDNA or gDNA.

Libraries were prepared by immunoSEQ multiplex PCR; TCRdb keeps only in-frame clonotypes and omits some of them. The repertoire consists of 300,000 to 350,000 clones, with about nine tenths occurring once and the leading ten covering 2% to 3%. Germline V gene sequence: CDR1 MNHEY, CDR2 SMNVEV (reference sequence). V lost 8 bases and J lost 4, with 9 bases in between. This CDR3 comprises 11 residues. This clonotype originated in a man aged 18 to 30 with active or convalescent COVID-19. Sequencing was carried out using peripheral blood. The J gene is TRBJ2-7, the V gene TRBV27; TRBD2 is a possible D gene (6 bases). The CDR3 loop reads CASRDFYEQYF. CDR3 DNA sequence: TGTGCCAGCCGGGACTTTTACGAGCAGTACTTC.